A selection of T cell receptor beta chains follows, all from one sample in a study of T cells in Graves' hyperthyroidism and ophthalmopathy. TCRdb re-called the multiplex PCR reads with MiXCR, one entry per CDR3 protein. The table has a few hundred thousand distinct CDR3 sequences, roughly 14% seen once. The sequenced material came from blood. The receptors come from a woman aged 25 to 39 with Graves' hyperthyroidism. Each CDR3 is given without its conserved first and last residue.

v_call: TRBV5-1
cdr3_aa: ASSLAVTGGRDEQF

v_call: TRBV19
cdr3_aa: ASTLRRTSHTGELF

v_call: TRBV27
cdr3_aa: ASMDGSYNEQF

v_call: TRBV6-1
cdr3_aa: ASREVTGGAF

v_call: TRBV6-2/TRBV6-3
cdr3_aa: ASSYLTGGRYEQY

v_call: TRBV5-1
cdr3_aa: ASSLQLAGGLDTGELF

v_call: TRBV30
cdr3_aa: AWSPGTSGKQF

v_call: TRBV6-1
cdr3_aa: ASSEISGSREQF

v_call: TRBV6-7
cdr3_aa: ASSYGVGTPSDEQF

v_call: TRBV18
cdr3_aa: AGSPLASSYNEQF

v_call: TRBV11-2
cdr3_aa: ASSLGAPSYYEQY

v_call: TRBV27
cdr3_aa: ASRPLLELNTEAF

v_call: TRBV6-1
cdr3_aa: ASSVGQGNQPQH

v_call: TRBV7-6
cdr3_aa: ASSPGHFLF

v_call: TRBV20-1
cdr3_aa: SARALLAGISYEQY

v_call: TRBV30
cdr3_aa: AWSEGVGNEQF

v_call: TRBV5-5
cdr3_aa: ASSLTGNHGYT

v_call: TRBV9
cdr3_aa: ASTAILNTGELF

v_call: TRBV29-1
cdr3_aa: SALRTVNTEAF

v_call: TRBV2
cdr3_aa: ASSGTGTYGYT

v_call: TRBV15
cdr3_aa: ATSRGLRTSGFHEQY

v_call: TRBV29-1
cdr3_aa: SSNEGRTEAF

v_call: TRBV11-3
cdr3_aa: ASSGQDWQGGDNEQF

v_call: TRBV29-1
cdr3_aa: SVVNYNEQF

v_call: TRBV30
cdr3_aa: AWSPGLAGERETQY

v_call: TRBV2
cdr3_aa: ASSLVGEGFGEAF

v_call: TRBV28
cdr3_aa: ASSSPPSGTYEQY

v_call: TRBV9
cdr3_aa: ASSTVRASEQETQY

v_call: TRBV6-1
cdr3_aa: ASRGPSSYNSPLH

v_call: TRBV5-1
cdr3_aa: ASSLDRGGTYNEQF

v_call: TRBV6-5
cdr3_aa: ASSYRGTTNEQF

v_call: TRBV18
cdr3_aa: ASSMLLRADTQY

v_call: TRBV19
cdr3_aa: ASTESGRAANEQF

v_call: TRBV28
cdr3_aa: ASSLFILNTEAF

v_call: TRBV28
cdr3_aa: ASSLVWGRKQY

v_call: TRBV6-1
cdr3_aa: ASSEIPGDVRAF

v_call: TRBV27
cdr3_aa: ASSFYGGADDSYGYT

v_call: TRBV7-2
cdr3_aa: ASNRDWSPWGSQY

v_call: TRBV3-1
cdr3_aa: ASSPRQTHYNEQF

v_call: TRBV11-2
cdr3_aa: ASSPVIGTNPYYEQY

v_call: TRBV20-1
cdr3_aa: SASPLAGGPGVEQF

v_call: TRBV30
cdr3_aa: AWSAWTNSYEQY

v_call: TRBV2
cdr3_aa: ASSGTGSLMNTEAF